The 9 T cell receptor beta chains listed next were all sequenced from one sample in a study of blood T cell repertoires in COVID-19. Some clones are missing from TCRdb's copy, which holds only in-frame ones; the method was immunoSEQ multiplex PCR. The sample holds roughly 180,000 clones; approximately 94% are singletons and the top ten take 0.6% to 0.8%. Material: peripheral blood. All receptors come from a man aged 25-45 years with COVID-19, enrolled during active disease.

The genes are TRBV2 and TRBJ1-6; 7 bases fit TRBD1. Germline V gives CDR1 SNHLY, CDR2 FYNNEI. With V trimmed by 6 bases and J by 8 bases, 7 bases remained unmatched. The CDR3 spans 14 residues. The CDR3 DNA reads TGTGCCAGCAGGACGAGAGACAGGGATTCACCCCTCCACTTT. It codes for CASRTRDRDSPLHF.

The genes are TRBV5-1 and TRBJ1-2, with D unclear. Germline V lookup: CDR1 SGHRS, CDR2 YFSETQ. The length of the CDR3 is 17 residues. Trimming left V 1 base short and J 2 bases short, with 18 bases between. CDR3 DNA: TGCGCCAGCAGCTTGTCGGATGGACGGTCGGGGAACTATGGCTACACCTTC. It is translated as CASSLSDGRSGNYGYTF. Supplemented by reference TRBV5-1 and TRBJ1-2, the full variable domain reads KAGVTQTPRYLIKTRGQQVTLSCSPISGHRSVSWYQQTPGQGLQFLFEYFSETQRNKGNFPGRFSGRQFSNSRSEMNVSTLELGDSALYLCASSLSDGRSGNYGYTFGSGTRLTVV.

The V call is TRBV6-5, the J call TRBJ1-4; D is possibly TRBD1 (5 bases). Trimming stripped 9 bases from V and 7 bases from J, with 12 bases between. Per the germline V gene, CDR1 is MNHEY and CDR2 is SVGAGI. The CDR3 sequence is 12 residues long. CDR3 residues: CASQGVSEKLFF. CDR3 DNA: TGTGCCAGTCAGGGTGTATCTGAAAAACTGTTTTTT.

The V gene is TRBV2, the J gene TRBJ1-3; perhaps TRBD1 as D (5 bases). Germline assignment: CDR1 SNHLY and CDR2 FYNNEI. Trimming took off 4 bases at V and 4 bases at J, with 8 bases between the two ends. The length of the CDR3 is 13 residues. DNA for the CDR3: TGTGCCAGCAGTGGACAGCCCGGAAACACCATATATTTT. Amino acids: CASSGQPGNTIYF.

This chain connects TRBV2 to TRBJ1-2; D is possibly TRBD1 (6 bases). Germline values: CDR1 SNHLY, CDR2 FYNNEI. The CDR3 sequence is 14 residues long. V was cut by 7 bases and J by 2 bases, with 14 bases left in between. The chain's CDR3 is CASNVGQRNYGYTF. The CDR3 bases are TGTGCCAGCAACGTCGGACAGAGAAACTATGGCTACACCTTC.

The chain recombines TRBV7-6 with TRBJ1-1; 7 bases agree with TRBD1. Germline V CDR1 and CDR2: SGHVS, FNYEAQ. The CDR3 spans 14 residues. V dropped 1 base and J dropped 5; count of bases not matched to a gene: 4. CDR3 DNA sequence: TGTGCCAGCAGCTTAGAAGGGGGCTGGACTGAAGCTTTCTTT. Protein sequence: CASSLEGGWTEAFF.

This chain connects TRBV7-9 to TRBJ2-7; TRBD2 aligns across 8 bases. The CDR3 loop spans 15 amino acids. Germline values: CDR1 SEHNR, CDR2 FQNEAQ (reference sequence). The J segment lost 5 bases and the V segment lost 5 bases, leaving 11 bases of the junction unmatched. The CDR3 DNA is TGTGCCAGCAGCCCCACCCCGCCGGGGGGGGACGAGCAGTACTTC. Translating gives CASSPTPPGGDEQYF. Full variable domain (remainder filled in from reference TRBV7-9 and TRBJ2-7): DTGVSQNPRHKITKRGQNVTFRCDPISEHNRLYWYRQTLGQGPEFLTYFQNEAQLEKSRLLSDRFSAERPKGSFSTLEIQRTEQGDSAMYLCASSPTPPGGDEQYFGPGTRLTVT.

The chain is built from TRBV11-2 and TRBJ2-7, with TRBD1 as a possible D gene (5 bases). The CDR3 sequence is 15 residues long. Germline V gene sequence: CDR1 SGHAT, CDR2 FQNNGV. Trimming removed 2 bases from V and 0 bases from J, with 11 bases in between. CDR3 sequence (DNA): TGTGCCAGCAGCTTATACCAGGGCCTCTCCTACGAGCAGTACTTC. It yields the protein CASSLYQGLSYEQYF.

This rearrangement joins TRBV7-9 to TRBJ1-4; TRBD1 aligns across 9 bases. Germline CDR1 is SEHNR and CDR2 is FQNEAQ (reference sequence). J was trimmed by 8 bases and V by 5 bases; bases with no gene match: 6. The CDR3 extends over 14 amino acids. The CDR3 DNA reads TGTGCCAGCAGCCAGGGGACAGGGTGGGAAAAACTGTTTTTT. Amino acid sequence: CASSQGTGWEKLFF.